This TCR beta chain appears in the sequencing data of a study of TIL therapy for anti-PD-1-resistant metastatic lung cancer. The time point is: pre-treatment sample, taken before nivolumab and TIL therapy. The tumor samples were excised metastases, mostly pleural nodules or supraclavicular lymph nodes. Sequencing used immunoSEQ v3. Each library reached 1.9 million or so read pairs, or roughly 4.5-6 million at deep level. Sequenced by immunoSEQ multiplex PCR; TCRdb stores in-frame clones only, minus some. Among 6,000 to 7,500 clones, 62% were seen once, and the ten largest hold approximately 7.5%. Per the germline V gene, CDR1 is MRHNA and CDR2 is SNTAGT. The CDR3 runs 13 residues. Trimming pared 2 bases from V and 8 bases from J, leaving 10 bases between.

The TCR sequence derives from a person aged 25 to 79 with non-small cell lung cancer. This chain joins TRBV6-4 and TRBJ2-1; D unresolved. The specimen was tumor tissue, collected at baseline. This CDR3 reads CASSDQDTHEQFF. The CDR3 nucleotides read TGTGCCAGCAGTGACCAAGACACCCATGAGCAGTTCTTC.